This entry lists 6 T cell receptor beta chains sequenced from one sample in a study of T cell clones after liver transplantation. Sequenced by immunoSEQ multiplex PCR; TCRdb stores in-frame clones only, minus some. Among more than 15,000 clones listed, 65% to 85% were seen once. This sample comprised CD8+ T cells from blood, obtained around 50 months after liver transplant. These receptors were collected from a human patient who received a liver transplant. Some T cells may be graft donor cells.

The rearrangement links TRBV25-1 to TRBJ2-7; weak D call: TRBD2 (5 bases). V gave up 2 bases and J gave up 0 bases, with 8 bases separating them. CDR3 length: 14 residues. Germline CDR1 is MGHDK and CDR2 is SYGVNS. The DNA for the CDR3 is TGTGCCAGCAGTGAACTAGGGAGCTCCTACGAGCAGTACTTC. Translated: CASSELGSSYEQYF.

The gene calls are TRBV5-1 and TRBJ2-5, with a tentative D call TRBD1 (6 bases). The CDR3 extends over 14 amino acids. V was pared by 4 bases and J by 4 bases, with 14 bases between. The germline V gene has CDR1 SGHRS and CDR2 YFSETQ. CDR3 sequence reads: CASSPMQGSETQYF. For the CDR3, the DNA is TGCGCCAGCAGCCCCATGCAGGGGTCAGAGACCCAGTACTTC.

The chain recombines TRBV5-6 with TRBJ2-5, with 8 bases fitting TRBD1. V trimming: 2 bases; J trimming: 11 bases; junction bases outside the gene matches: 11. There are 14 residues in the CDR3. CDR1 is SGHDT, CDR2 YYEEEE, per germline. The CDR3 loop is CASSLLQGARGQYF. CDR3 nucleotides: TGTGCCAGCAGCTTACTTCAGGGGGCGCGGGGTCAGTACTTC.

Relative to its sample, this clone is large. The J gene is TRBJ2-1, the V gene TRBV7-9; 8 bases match TRBD2. The V and J ends lost 3 bases and 15 bases, in that order; junction bases with no gene match: 7. Germline loops: CDR1 SEHNR, CDR2 FQNEAQ (reference sequence). CDR3 length equals 12 residues. The CDR3 DNA reads TGTGCCAGCAGCTTCGGACTAGCCGGGCTGTTCTTC. As protein: CASSFGLAGLFF.

J is TRBJ1-1 and V is TRBV7-9, with 8 bases that match TRBD1. The junction had 5 bases not matched to a gene; V was cut back by 5 bases and J by 3 bases. Germline V gives CDR1 SEHNR, CDR2 FQNEAQ (reference sequence). The CDR3 has 14 residues. This chain's CDR3 is CASSVGQGYTEAFF. The CDR3 nucleotides read TGTGCCAGCAGCGTAGGACAGGGTTACACTGAAGCTTTCTTT.

This clone was counted between two and nine times. The chain combines TRBV6-1 with TRBJ2-7; D unresolved. V was trimmed by 2 bases and J by 6 bases, leaving 14 bases between them. Germline loops: CDR1 MNHNS, CDR2 SASEGT. The CDR3 has 14 amino acids. The CDR3 is CASSELASPGEQYF. CDR3 DNA sequence: TGTGCCAGCAGTGAATTGGCCTCCCCGGGCGAGCAGTACTTC.